This T cell receptor beta chain was sequenced for a study of T cells in Graves' hyperthyroidism and ophthalmopathy. In the study overall: Peripheral blood was collected at initial diagnosis, before any treatment. General study points: A model using 13 V-J features told ophthalmopathy apart from stable hyperthyroidism.

RNA transcripts gave rise to amplified TCR beta CDR3 regions. Using the HTBI primer set, a first-round RT-PCR was run on the TCR CDR3. A single record per CDR3 protein comes from TCRdb applying MiXCR to the multiplex PCR reads. This sample has hundreds of thousands of distinct CDR3 sequences; 14% occur once, and the top ten carry 10%. V was cut by 3 bases and J by 6 bases, with 11 bases left in between. The CDR3 length is 14 residues. Germline CDR1 PRHDT, CDR2 FYEKMQ (reference sequence). A few counts support this clonotype. Its antigen is still unknown. The study enrolled patients aged 18 to 65 with newly diagnosed hyperthyroidism of under 2 months' duration.

This clonotype originated in a woman aged 18-35 years with Graves' hyperthyroidism. The material sequenced was blood. The chain recombines TRBV13 with TRBJ2-2; possible D gene TRBD1, 6 bases. The CDR3 DNA follows: TGTGCCAGCAGCTTCGACAGGCCTCCCGGGGAGCTGTTTTTT. Amino acid sequence: CASSFDRPPGELFF.